This paragraph reports one T cell receptor (beta chain). This sample was included in a study of control samples from healthy donors and cancer patients. Using immunoSEQ multiplex PCR, the repertoire was profiled, and TCRdb retains in-frame clones only, with some absent. The profile covers about 130,000 clones, with roughly 95% appearing a single time and 3.6% taken by the ten largest. The CDR3 length is 14 residues. Trimming cost V 0 bases and J 7 bases, with 13 bases left between them. Per the germline V gene, CDR1 is SGDLS and CDR2 is YYNGEE. The chain combines TRBV9 with TRBJ1-1; D is uncertain. The source of this sequence is a man younger than 40 in good health. The sample taken for sequencing was blood. The CDR3 spells CASSVDSQPYEAFF. In DNA form, the CDR3 reads TGTGCCAGCAGCGTAGATAGTCAGCCGTATGAAGCTTTCTTT.